This paragraph covers one TCR beta chain sequence. Its specificity is unknown. CDR1 and CDR2 from the germline V gene are KGHSH and LQKENI. This CDR3 comprises 13 residues. V lost 2 bases and J lost 7, with 9 bases in between. The protocol was immunoSEQ multiplex PCR, while the TCRdb copy is restricted to in-frame clones and leaves out a portion. This table has about 19,000 clones, 70% to 80% appearing once. All patients relapsed after autologous stem cell transplantation, and brentuximab vedotin exposure varied. This specimen belongs to a study of PD-1 blockade in classical Hodgkin lymphoma. Broader study findings: After ASCT, patients who started nivolumab under 1 year later were excluded.

The sequence was obtained from a human donor with classical Hodgkin lymphoma. This material consisted of peripheral blood mononuclear cells (PBMCs), taken before the second cycle of nivolumab. This chain uses TRBV18 with TRBJ1-5; no clear D gene. The CDR3 loop is CASSPGRLQPQHF. CDR3 bases: TGTGCCAGCTCACCAGGTCGATTGCAGCCCCAGCATTTT.